These T cell receptor beta chains were read from a single sample in a study of blood T cell repertoires in COVID-19. The assay was immunoSEQ multiplex PCR, and TCRdb's table has in-frame clones only and misses some. The repertoire holds 80,000 to 100,000 clones, with around nine tenths as singletons. The sample comprised peripheral blood. These receptors came from a man aged 45-65 years with COVID-19, enrolled during active disease. Each CDR3 is given with its conserved first and last residue. D genes are given only for firm matches. Some rows have no size entry. The others give once, few or many, or a class for an expanded clone.

D: -
V: TRBV4-1
size: -
J: TRBJ2-4
DNA: TGCGCCAGCAGCCAAGTTATGGGCTACATTCAGTACTTC
CDR3: CASSQVMGYIQYF

D: -
V: TRBV3-1/TRBV3-2
size: -
J: TRBJ2-7
DNA: TGTGCCAGCAGCCTCGGGACAAGAGGCGAGCAGTACTTC
CDR3: CASSLGTRGEQYF

D: -
V: TRBV29-1
size: -
J: TRBJ2-5
DNA: TGCAGCGTTGAACTAGCCCACAAGGGGACCCAGTACTTC
CDR3: CSVELAHKGTQYF

D: TRBD1
V: TRBV9
size: -
J: TRBJ2-1
DNA: TGTGCCAGCAGCGCGAACCGGGACAGCTACAATGAGCAGTTCTTC
CDR3: CASSANRDSYNEQFF

D: TRBD1
V: TRBV5-4
size: once
J: TRBJ1-3
DNA: TGTGCCAGCAGCTTTGGGACAGGGCTCTCTGGAAACACCATATATTTT
CDR3: CASSFGTGLSGNTIYF

D: TRBD1
V: TRBV19
size: -
J: TRBJ2-7
DNA: TGTGCCAGTAGACGGACTTCCGGTCAGGGGGCTTTGGGCGAGCAGTACTTC
CDR3: CASRRTSGQGALGEQYF

D: -
V: TRBV30
size: -
J: TRBJ2-7
DNA: TGTGCCTGGGCGTCCCCCTACGAGCAGTACTTC
CDR3: CAWASPYEQYF

D: -
V: TRBV19
size: -
J: TRBJ1-1
DNA: TGTGCCAGTAGTAGCCTTAGCACTGAAGCTTTCTTT
CDR3: CASSSLSTEAFF

D: -
V: TRBV6-1
size: -
J: TRBJ1-2
DNA: TGTGCCAGCAGTGACCAGGGAATGGGTATCTATGGCTACACCTTC
CDR3: CASSDQGMGIYGYTF

D: -
V: TRBV4-3
size: -
J: TRBJ1-1
DNA: TGCGCCAGCAGCCCGTCCTCGGGGATGCGGGAAGCTTTCTTT
CDR3: CASSPSSGMREAFF

D: TRBD1
V: TRBV7-2
size: -
J: TRBJ1-1
DNA: TGTGCCAGCAGCTTCCGACAGGGGGGAGGTGAAGCTTTCTTT
CDR3: CASSFRQGGGEAFF

D: TRBD1
V: TRBV5-1
size: -
J: TRBJ1-1
DNA: TGCGCCAGCAGCTTGGCCCAGGGGGTGAACACTGAAGCTTTCTTT
CDR3: CASSLAQGVNTEAFF

D: -
V: TRBV2
size: once
J: TRBJ2-7
DNA: TGTGTCAGCCCCCCACCGACAGGTCCATTGGACGAGCAGTACTTC
CDR3: CVSPPPTGPLDEQYF

D: -
V: TRBV7-2
size: -
J: TRBJ1-3
DNA: TGTGCCAGCAGCCGGGACACTGGAAACACCATATATTTT
CDR3: CASSRDTGNTIYF

D: -
V: TRBV28
size: -
J: TRBJ1-2
DNA: TGTGCCAGCTGGACCGGGACACTAAACTATGGCTACACCTTC
CDR3: CASWTGTLNYGYTF

D: TRBD2
V: TRBV9
size: -
J: TRBJ2-3
DNA: TGTGCCAGCAGCGTTTGGGCTAGCGGGGGGAGAGATACGCAGTATTTT
CDR3: CASSVWASGGRDTQYF

D: TRBD2
V: TRBV2
size: -
J: TRBJ2-2
DNA: TGTGCCAGCAGAAGCGGACTAGCGGGGGGTCGGGACGACACCGGGGAGCTGTTTTTT
CDR3: CASRSGLAGGRDDTGELFF

D: TRBD1
V: TRBV15
size: -
J: TRBJ1-2
DNA: TGTGCCACCAGCAGAGACCGGGACAGGGTTAACTATGGCTACACCTTC
CDR3: CATSRDRDRVNYGYTF

D: -
V: TRBV7-2
size: -
J: TRBJ2-7
DNA: TGTGCCAGCAGCTTAGCCCGACTTTACGAGCAGTACTTC
CDR3: CASSLARLYEQYF

D: -
V: TRBV12-5
size: -
J: TRBJ1-5
DNA: TGTGCTAGTGGTTTGGTACCGGGAATGGATAAGCCCCAGCATTTT
CDR3: CASGLVPGMDKPQHF

D: -
V: TRBV5-4
size: -
J: TRBJ2-2
DNA: TGTGCCAGCAGCTTGATAGAGAACACCGGGGAGCTGTTTTTT
CDR3: CASSLIENTGELFF

D: -
V: TRBV20-1
size: -
J: TRBJ1-6
DNA: TGCAGTGCTAGTTATCGCGGCAGTTATAATTCACCCCTCCACTTT
CDR3: CSASYRGSYNSPLHF

D: TRBD1
V: TRBV30
size: -
J: TRBJ2-3
DNA: TGTGCCTGGAGTGTATACACCGACAGGGTAAAGGCAGATACGCAGTATTTT
CDR3: CAWSVYTDRVKADTQYF

D: -
V: TRBV12-3/TRBV12-4
size: -
J: TRBJ2-3
DNA: TGTGCCAGCAGTTTAGAACGGTATACGCAGTATTTT
CDR3: CASSLERYTQYF

D: -
V: TRBV4-2
size: -
J: TRBJ2-3
DNA: TGTGCCAGCAGCCATAAAGGGGCGGGGCCAGATACGCAGTATTTT
CDR3: CASSHKGAGPDTQYF

D: -
V: TRBV30
size: -
J: TRBJ1-5
DNA: TGTGCCTGGAGTCAGGCAGGCAATCAGCCCCAGCATTTT
CDR3: CAWSQAGNQPQHF

D: -
V: TRBV4-2
size: -
J: TRBJ2-7
DNA: TGTGCCAGCAGCCAAGAACCGGGGGGCGCCCACGAGCAGTACTTC
CDR3: CASSQEPGGAHEQYF

D: -
V: TRBV3-1/TRBV3-2
size: -
J: TRBJ2-7
DNA: TGTGCCAGCACCAGGGGAGGGGGCTCCTACGAGCAGTACTTC
CDR3: CASTRGGGSYEQYF

D: TRBD2
V: TRBV5-4
size: once
J: TRBJ2-7
DNA: TGTGCCAGCAGCAAAACTAGCGGCTCCTACGAGCAGTACTTC
CDR3: CASSKTSGSYEQYF

D: -
V: TRBV19
size: -
J: TRBJ1-5
DNA: TGTGCCAGTAAGCTAACAGGGACAAGCAATCAGCCCCAGCATTTT
CDR3: CASKLTGTSNQPQHF

D: TRBD1
V: TRBV28
size: -
J: TRBJ1-6
DNA: TGTGCCAGCAGCGCAGCGACAGGGGGCCTATATTCACCCCTCCACTTT
CDR3: CASSAATGGLYSPLHF